This is a list of T cell receptor beta chains from one sample in a study of cytomegalovirus exposure and HLA in healthy donors. Only in-frame clones appear in the TCRdb table, and some are missing; sequencing was by immunoSEQ multiplex PCR. In all, the sample yields more than 90,000 clones. The sample was PBMCs. The receptors here all came from a man aged 35-49 years in good health and CMV-seropositive. Both conserved end residues are part of each CDR3. The D gene is left open where the match is weak.

V gene	J gene	D gene	CDR3 DNA	CDR3 protein
TRBV14	TRBJ2-5	NA	TGTGCCAGCAGCCAAGATGATAGCGGCCAAGAGACCCAGTACTTC	CASSQDDSGQETQYF
TRBV5-1	TRBJ2-7	TRBD2	TGCGCCAGCAGCTTGTTGGTAGCGGGTAACTACGAGCAGTACTTC	CASSLLVAGNYEQYF
TRBV6-1	TRBJ2-3	NA	TGTGCCAGCAGTGAAACGGGCGCCAGGGACACAGATACGCAGTATTTT	CASSETGARDTDTQYF
TRBV5-4	TRBJ2-7	NA	TGTGCCAGCAGCTTGGCTACACGGGGCGAGCAGTACTTC	CASSLATRGEQYF
TRBV6-4	TRBJ2-7	TRBD1	TGTGCCAGCAGTGAGGTACCGGGACAGACCTACGAGCAGTACTTC	CASSEVPGQTYEQYF
TRBV29-1	TRBJ2-5	TRBD2	TGCAGCGTTGGGACTAGCGGAAGTCAAGAGACCCAGTACTTC	CSVGTSGSQETQYF
TRBV28	TRBJ2-5	TRBD2	TGTGCCAGCAGTAAGGGACTAGCGGTAGAAGAGACCCAGTACTTC	CASSKGLAVEETQYF
TRBV5-6	TRBJ2-1	NA	TGTGCCAGCAGCTTGACAGGGCACAATGAGCAGTTCTTC	CASSLTGHNEQFF
TRBV6-6	TRBJ1-1	NA	TGTGCCAGCAGGGCCCTGATTAACACTGAAGCTTTCTTT	CASRALINTEAFF
TRBV6-6	TRBJ1-2	NA	TGTGCCAGCAGTTACTCGGCTCGGGGGGAGGGTGGCTACACCTTC	CASSYSARGEGGYTF
TRBV28	TRBJ1-2	NA	TGTGCCAGCAGTTTGGCCCTTTCTAACTATGGCTACACCTTC	CASSLALSNYGYTF
TRBV19	TRBJ2-5	NA	TGTGCCAGTAGAATGTTGGGACGGGTAACAGGGAAGGGTCAAGAGACCCAGTACTTC	CASRMLGRVTGKGQETQYF
TRBV19	TRBJ2-2	NA	TGTGCCAGTAGTATAGGGGGGCACACCGGGGAGCTGTTTTTT	CASSIGGHTGELFF
TRBV7-3	TRBJ2-7	NA	TGTGCCAGCAGCACACCCCCGGGGGAGCAGTACTTC	CASSTPPGEQYF
TRBV5-1	TRBJ2-2	TRBD2	TGCGCCAGCAGCTTGGTTGGGACTAGTGACACCGGGGAGCTGTTTTTT	CASSLVGTSDTGELFF
TRBV27	TRBJ1-5	NA	TGTGCCAGCAGTTTTTCAGGGGACAGCAATCAGCCCCAGCATTTT	CASSFSGDSNQPQHF
TRBV10-3	TRBJ2-3	NA	TGTGCCATCAGTCCCCGACAGAGCACTAGCACAGATACGCAGTATTTT	CAISPRQSTSTDTQYF
TRBV7-6	TRBJ1-2	TRBD1	TGTGCCAGCAGCTTGACAGGGGGGGACTATGGCTACACCTTC	CASSLTGGDYGYTF
TRBV6-1	TRBJ2-7	NA	TGTGCCAGCAGCCTAGCGTTCAACTACGAGCAGTACTTC	CASSLAFNYEQYF
TRBV11-1	TRBJ2-7	TRBD1	TGTGCCAGCAGCCACCGGACAGGGTCGGGCGAGCAGTACTTC	CASSHRTGSGEQYF
TRBV2	TRBJ2-5	TRBD1	TGTGCCAGCAGTCTAGGGACAGGGCAAGAGACCCAGTACTTC	CASSLGTGQETQYF
TRBV27	TRBJ2-7	NA	TGTGCCAGCAGTTTCGCTCAGGGGATCTCCTACGAGCAGTACTTC	CASSFAQGISYEQYF
TRBV10-2	TRBJ2-4	TRBD2	TGCGCCAGCAGTGAGGTCGGCGGGGGCAAAAACATTCAGTACTTC	CASSEVGGGKNIQYF
TRBV29-1	TRBJ1-4	TRBD1	TGCAGCGTTAACAGGGGGGATGAAAAACTGTTTTTT	CSVNRGDEKLFF
TRBV4-2	TRBJ2-3	NA	TGTGCCAGCAGCCGAGGGGGGGAGTTCACAGATACGCAGTATTTT	CASSRGGEFTDTQYF
TRBV6-1	TRBJ1-2	NA	TGTGCCAACAGTGCCGGCGGAGCCTTTAGGATGTATGGCTACACCTTC	CANSAGGAFRMYGYTF
TRBV7-8	TRBJ1-1	NA	TGTGCCAGCAGCTTCAGGTCATCGGGGGGCACTGAAGCTTTCTTT	CASSFRSSGGTEAFF
TRBV4-2	TRBJ2-7	TRBD2	TGTGCCAGCAGCCAAGCGGCGGGAGCAGATAACGAGCAGTACTTC	CASSQAAGADNEQYF
TRBV29-1	TRBJ2-2	TRBD1	TGCAGCGTCGGTCGACAGGGTGGGAACACCGGGGAGCTGTTTTTT	CSVGRQGGNTGELFF
TRBV2	TRBJ2-4	NA	TGTGCCAGCAGTGAAGGTCTACTAAACCTAAACATTCAGTACTTC	CASSEGLLNLNIQYF
TRBV6-5	TRBJ1-1	NA	TGTGCCAGCAGCCAGTACACAGCAGTCGGCACTGAAGCTTTCTTT	CASSQYTAVGTEAFF
TRBV11-3	TRBJ2-7	NA	TGTGCCAGCAGCTTATCTTCCGGGAGCTCCTACGAGCAGTACTTC	CASSLSSGSSYEQYF
TRBV10-2	TRBJ2-7	NA	TGCGCCAGCAGCGCCGATGCGTACGAGCAGTACTTC	CASSADAYEQYF
TRBV2	TRBJ2-1	TRBD2	TGTGCCAACTGGGGACTAGCCACCTACAATGAGCAGTTCTTC	CANWGLATYNEQFF
TRBV6-5	TRBJ2-2	NA	TGTGCCAGCAGCGCTGGCTACACCGGGGAGCTGTTTTTT	CASSAGYTGELFF
TRBV7-2	TRBJ2-2	NA	TGTGCCAGCAGCTCCAGCGGCAGGGGGGACACCGGGGAGCTGTTTTTT	CASSSSGRGDTGELFF
TRBV28	TRBJ1-1	TRBD1	TGTGCCAGCGCGCTCAATGACAGGGGGCGTGCTGAAGCTTTCTTT	CASALNDRGRAEAFF
TRBV7-8	TRBJ1-5	NA	TGTGCCAGCAGCCAGCAACAAGCCGGGGAGTTTAATCAGCCCCAGCATTTT	CASSQQQAGEFNQPQHF
TRBV6-1	TRBJ2-1	TRBD2	TGTGCCACCGCTAGCGGCAGCTCCTACAATGAGCAGTTCTTC	CATASGSSYNEQFF